The rows below give T cell receptor beta chains drawn from one sample of a study of cytomegalovirus exposure and HLA in healthy donors. Clones were sequenced by immunoSEQ multiplex PCR, and TCRdb holds only the in-frame ones, with some missing. The sample yields roughly 230,000 clones, roughly 81% seen once. The material sequenced was PBMCs. These receptors were obtained from a girl aged 2 to 9 in good health and CMV-seronegative. The CDR3 runs from the conserved cysteine through the conserved F or W. The D gene is left open where the match is weak. Size is omitted from some rows. Given values are once, few, many or a class for expanded clones.

J gene	clone size	D gene	V gene	CDR3 protein	CDR3 DNA
TRBJ2-3	-	TRBD2	TRBV30	CAWSEGASKGLVLDTQYF	TGTGCCTGGAGTGAAGGCGCGTCGAAGGGACTAGTGTTGGATACGCAGTATTTT
TRBJ1-6	once	-	TRBV7-2	CASRLRTGVRLYNSPLHF	TGTGCCAGCAGGTTAAGGACGGGGGTCCGCCTTTATAATTCACCCCTCCACTTT
TRBJ2-2	-	-	TRBV5-1	CASSFGGDRFGELFF	TGCGCCAGCAGCTTCGGCGGTGACAGATTCGGGGAGCTGTTTTTT
TRBJ2-5	-	TRBD2	TRBV7-2	CASSPRGVRETQYF	TGTGCCAGCAGCCCACGGGGGGTTAGGGAGACCCAGTACTTC
TRBJ2-7	-	-	TRBV19	CASSFGQGAIYF	-
TRBJ2-7	few	TRBD2	TRBV11-2	CASSRGGSYEQYF	TGTGCCAGCAGCCGCGGGGGTTCCTACGAGCAGTACTTC
TRBJ1-2	-	-	TRBV4-1	CASSQDVSSTGYTF	TGCGCCAGCAGCCAAGATGTTTCGAGCACGGGCTACACCTTC
TRBJ1-2	-	-	TRBV6-1	CASSEPGADYGYTF	TGTGCCAGCAGTGAGCCAGGGGCTGACTATGGCTACACCTTC
TRBJ1-2	-	TRBD1	TRBV4-1	CASSQAGQGGYGYTF	TGCGCCAGCAGCCAAGCGGGACAGGGTGGCTATGGCTACACCTTC
TRBJ1-1	-	-	TRBV2	CASKFRAMNTEAFF	TGTGCCAGCAAGTTTAGAGCCATGAACACTGAAGCTTTCTTT
TRBJ1-4	-	-	TRBV19	CASSILAARNEKLFF	-
TRBJ2-7	-	-	TRBV6-5	CASSFQGEQYF	TGTGCCAGCAGTTTTCAGGGCGAGCAGTACTTC
TRBJ1-1	-	-	TRBV11-1	CASSPTGRVGAFF	TGTGCCAGCAGCCCGACAGGTCGGGTGGGGGCTTTCTTT
TRBJ2-3	once	TRBD1	TRBV7-9	CSSSLTAGGRDTQYF	TGTTCCAGCAGCTTGACGGCAGGGGGCAGGGATACGCAGTATTTT
TRBJ2-3	-	TRBD2	TRBV13	CASSRLKFLAEGGDTQYF	TGTGCCAGCAGCCGCCTGAAATTTCTAGCGGAGGGAGGGGATACGCAGTATTTT
TRBJ2-3	-	TRBD1	TRBV5-1	CASSLGTGGDGADTQYF	TGCGCCAGCAGCTTGGGGACAGGGGGCGACGGCGCAGATACGCAGTATTTT
TRBJ2-3	-	TRBD2	TRBV29-1	CSGGGNTQYF	TGCAGCGGGGGGGGGAATACGCAGTATTTT
TRBJ2-7	once	TRBD2	TRBV7-2	CASSSEPGTRDEQYF	TGTGCCAGCAGCTCTGAACCCGGGACTAGGGACGAGCAGTACTTC
TRBJ2-5	-	TRBD2	TRBV19	CASRGTSGRGETQYF	TGTGCCAGTAGGGGGACTAGCGGGAGGGGAGAGACCCAGTACTTC
TRBJ2-6	-	-	TRBV2	CASSGSGANVLTF	TGTGCCAGCAGCGGCTCTGGGGCCAACGTCCTGACTTTC
TRBJ1-1	once	-	TRBV11-2	CASSPRTTVAEAFF	TGTGCCAGCAGCCCAAGAACGACAGTGGCTGAAGCTTTCTTT
TRBJ2-1	-	-	TRBV2	CASSPGGTPSSYNEQFF	TGTGCCAGCAGTCCTGGTGGGACTCCGAGCTCCTACAATGAGCAGTTCTTC
TRBJ2-5	-	TRBD1	TRBV19	CASSIFADRGETQYF	TGTGCCAGTAGTATCTTCGCGGACAGGGGCGAGACCCAGTACTTC
TRBJ2-6	-	-	TRBV6-6	CASSIQGIIGNVLTF	TGTGCCAGCAGTATACAGGGAATAATAGGCAACGTCCTGACTTTC
TRBJ2-3	-	-	TRBV19	CASSTPLRASTDTQYF	TGTGCCAGTAGTACCCCCTTGCGGGCCAGCACAGATACGCAGTATTTT
TRBJ2-3	few	TRBD2	TRBV7-9	CASSLEASGGGDTQYF	TGTGCCAGCAGCTTAGAGGCTAGCGGGGGCGGAGATACGCAGTATTTT
TRBJ2-7	-	TRBD1	TRBV7-2	CASSPRGIIAYEQYF	TGTGCCAGCAGCCCCAGGGGGATTATCGCCTACGAGCAGTACTTC
TRBJ2-6	-	-	TRBV30	CAWEASTGKLANVLTF	TGTGCCTGGGAGGCGAGCACAGGGAAATTGGCCAACGTCCTGACTTTC
TRBJ2-1	-	-	TRBV21-1	CASGDPGLAGGTTYNEQFF	TGTGCCAGCGGAGATCCGGGACTAGCGGGAGGGACTACCTACAATGAGCAGTTCTTC
TRBJ2-7	-	TRBD2	TRBV5-1	CASSLLLAGREQYF	TGCGCCAGCAGCTTGCTACTAGCGGGGCGCGAGCAGTACTTC
TRBJ2-7	-	-	TRBV2	CASRKRGGGVEQYF	TGTGCCAGCAGGAAACGGGGTGGAGGGGTCGAGCAGTACTTC
TRBJ2-7	-	TRBD1	TRBV5-1	CASSLRGTGQGAYEQYF	TGCGCCAGCAGCTTGAGGGGAACGGGACAGGGGGCCTACGAGCAGTACTTC
TRBJ2-2	-	TRBD1	TRBV27	CASSRDRGNTGELFF	TGTGCCAGCAGCCGGGACAGGGGGAACACCGGGGAGCTGTTTTTT